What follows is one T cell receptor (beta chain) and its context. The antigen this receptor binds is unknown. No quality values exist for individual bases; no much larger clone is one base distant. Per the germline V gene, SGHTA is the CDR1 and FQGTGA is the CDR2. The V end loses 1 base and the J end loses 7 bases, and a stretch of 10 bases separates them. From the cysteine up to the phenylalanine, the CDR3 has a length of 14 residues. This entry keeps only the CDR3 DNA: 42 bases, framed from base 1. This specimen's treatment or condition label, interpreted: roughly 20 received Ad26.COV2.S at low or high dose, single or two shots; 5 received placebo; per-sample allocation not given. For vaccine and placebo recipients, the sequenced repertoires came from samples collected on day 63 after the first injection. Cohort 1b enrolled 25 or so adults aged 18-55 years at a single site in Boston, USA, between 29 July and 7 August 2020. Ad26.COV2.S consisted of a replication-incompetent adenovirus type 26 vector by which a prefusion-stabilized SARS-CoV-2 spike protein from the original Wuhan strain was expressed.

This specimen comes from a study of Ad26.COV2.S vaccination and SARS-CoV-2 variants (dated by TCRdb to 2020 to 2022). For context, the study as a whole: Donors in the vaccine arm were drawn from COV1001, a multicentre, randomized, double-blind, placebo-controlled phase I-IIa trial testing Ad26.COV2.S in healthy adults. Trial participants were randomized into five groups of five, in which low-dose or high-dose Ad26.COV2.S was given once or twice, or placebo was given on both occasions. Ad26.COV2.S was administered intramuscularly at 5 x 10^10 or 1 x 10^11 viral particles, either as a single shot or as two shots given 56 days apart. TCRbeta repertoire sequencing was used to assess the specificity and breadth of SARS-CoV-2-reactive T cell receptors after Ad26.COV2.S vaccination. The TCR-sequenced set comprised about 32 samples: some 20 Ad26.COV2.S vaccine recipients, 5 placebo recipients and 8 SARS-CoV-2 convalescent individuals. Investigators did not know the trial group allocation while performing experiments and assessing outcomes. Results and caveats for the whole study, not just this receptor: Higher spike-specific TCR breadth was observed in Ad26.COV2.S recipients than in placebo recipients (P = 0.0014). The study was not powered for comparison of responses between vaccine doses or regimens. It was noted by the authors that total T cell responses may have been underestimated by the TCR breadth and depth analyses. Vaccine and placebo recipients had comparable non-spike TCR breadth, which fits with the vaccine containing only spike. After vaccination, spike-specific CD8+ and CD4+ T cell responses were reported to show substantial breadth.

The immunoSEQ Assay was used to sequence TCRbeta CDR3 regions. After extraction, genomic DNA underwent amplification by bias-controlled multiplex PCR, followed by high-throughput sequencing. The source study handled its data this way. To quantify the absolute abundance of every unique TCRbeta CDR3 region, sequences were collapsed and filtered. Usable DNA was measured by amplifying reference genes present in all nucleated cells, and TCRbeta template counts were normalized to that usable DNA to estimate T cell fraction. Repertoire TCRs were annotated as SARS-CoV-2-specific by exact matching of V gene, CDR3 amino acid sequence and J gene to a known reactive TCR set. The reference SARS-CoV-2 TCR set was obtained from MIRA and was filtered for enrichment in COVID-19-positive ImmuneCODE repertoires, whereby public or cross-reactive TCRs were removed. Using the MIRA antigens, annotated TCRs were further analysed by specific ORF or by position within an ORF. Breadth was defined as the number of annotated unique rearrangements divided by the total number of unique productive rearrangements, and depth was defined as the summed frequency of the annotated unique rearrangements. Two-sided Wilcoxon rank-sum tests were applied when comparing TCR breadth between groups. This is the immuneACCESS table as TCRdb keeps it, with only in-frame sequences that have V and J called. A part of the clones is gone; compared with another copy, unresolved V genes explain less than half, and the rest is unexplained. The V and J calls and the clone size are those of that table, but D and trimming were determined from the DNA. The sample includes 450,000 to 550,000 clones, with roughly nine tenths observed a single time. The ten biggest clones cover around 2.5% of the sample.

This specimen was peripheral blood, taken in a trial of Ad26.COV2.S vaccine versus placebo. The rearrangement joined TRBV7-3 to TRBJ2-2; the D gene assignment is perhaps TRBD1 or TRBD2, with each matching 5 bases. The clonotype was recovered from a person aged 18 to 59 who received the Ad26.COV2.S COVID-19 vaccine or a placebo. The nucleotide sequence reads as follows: TGTGCCAGCAGCTTAAGAGGGGACCACGGGGAGCTGTTTTTT. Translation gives CASSLRGDHGELFF.